The present T cell receptor (beta chain) was sequenced within a study of control samples from healthy donors and cancer patients (dated by TCRdb to about 2020). Receptor libraries were prepared by the immunoSEQ multiplex PCR assay. TCRdb retrieved this table from immuneACCESS and kept in-frame rearrangements only. Not all clones are present; in checked studies, unresolved V genes account for under half, and no reason is known for the remainder. Here the sample has tens of thousands of clones; approximately 86% occur a single time. In total, the top ten clones hold roughly 3.8% of the sample. V lost 6 bases and J lost 2 bases; the stretch between them is 10 bases long. The germline V gene (reference sequence) specifies SEHNR as CDR1 and FQNEAQ as CDR2. Including the terminal cysteine and phenylalanine, the CDR3 comprises 13 residues. The sequence is cut down to CDR3 DNA, 39 bases in frame from base 1.

Regarding this clone: Its antigen has not been determined. No much larger clone is present one base from it, and per-base qualities are unavailable.

The source material was blood. The chain uses TRBV7-9 and TRBJ1-2, and possibly TRBD1, on 6 matching bases. The sequence was collected from a man aged 45-65 years in good health. The CDR3 protein sequence reads: CASSSGENYGYTF. The sequenced DNA: TGTGCCAGCAGTTCAGGGGAAAACTATGGCTACACCTTC.